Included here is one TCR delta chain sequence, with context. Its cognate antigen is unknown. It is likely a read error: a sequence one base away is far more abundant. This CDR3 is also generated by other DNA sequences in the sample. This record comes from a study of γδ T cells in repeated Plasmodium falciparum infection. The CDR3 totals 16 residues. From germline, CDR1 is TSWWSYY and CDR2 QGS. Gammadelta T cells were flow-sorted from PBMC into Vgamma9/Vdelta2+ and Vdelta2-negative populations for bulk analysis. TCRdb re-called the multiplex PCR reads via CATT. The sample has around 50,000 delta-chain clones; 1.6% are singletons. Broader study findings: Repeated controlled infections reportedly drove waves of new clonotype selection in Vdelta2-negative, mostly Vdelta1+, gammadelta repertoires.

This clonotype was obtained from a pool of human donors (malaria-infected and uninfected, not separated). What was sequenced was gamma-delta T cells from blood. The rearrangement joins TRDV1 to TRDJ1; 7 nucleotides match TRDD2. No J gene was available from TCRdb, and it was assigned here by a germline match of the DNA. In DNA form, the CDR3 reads TGTGCTCTTGGGGACCGGATAACCGTTCCTACCGACAAACTCATCTTT. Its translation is CALGDRITVPTDKLIF.